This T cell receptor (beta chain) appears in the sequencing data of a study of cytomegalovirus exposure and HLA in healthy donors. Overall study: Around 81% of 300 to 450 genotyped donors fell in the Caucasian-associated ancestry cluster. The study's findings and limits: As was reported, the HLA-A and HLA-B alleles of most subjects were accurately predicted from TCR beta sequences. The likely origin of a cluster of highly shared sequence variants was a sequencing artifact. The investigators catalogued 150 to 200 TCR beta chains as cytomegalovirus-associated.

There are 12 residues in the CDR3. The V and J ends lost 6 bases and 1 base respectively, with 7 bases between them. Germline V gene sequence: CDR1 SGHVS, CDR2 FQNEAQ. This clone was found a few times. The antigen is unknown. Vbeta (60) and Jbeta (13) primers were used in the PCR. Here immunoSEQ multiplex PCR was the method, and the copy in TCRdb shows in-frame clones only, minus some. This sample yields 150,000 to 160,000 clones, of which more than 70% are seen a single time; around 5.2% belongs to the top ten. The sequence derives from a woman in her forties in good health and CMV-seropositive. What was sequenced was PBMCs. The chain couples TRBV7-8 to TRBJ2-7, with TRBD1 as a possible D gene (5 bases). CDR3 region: CASSRGSYEQYF. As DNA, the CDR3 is TGTGCCAGCAGTAGGGGTTCCTACGAGCAGTACTTC.